The 19 T cell receptor beta chains listed next were all sequenced from one sample in a study of beta chain features in type 1 diabetes. Findings and limits, study-wide: TCRB CDR3 length was moderately but significantly reduced in all four CD4+ subsets of Type 1 diabetes patients.

The investigators reverse transcribed all of the isolated RNA, so they sequenced expressed TCRB transcripts. TCRdb's table, derived via immunoSEQ multiplex PCR, lists solely in-frame clones and lacks some. This table has about 160,000 clones, 9% to 10% appearing once. No antigen has been identified for these receptors. The sequencing sample was made of central memory CD4+ T cells from blood. These receptors were taken from a woman aged 30 to 39 with type 1 diabetes.

The sample holds a few counts of this clone. The V gene is TRBV30, the J gene TRBJ1-4; D gene uncertain. Trimming stripped 1 base from V and 3 bases from J, with 9 bases between. The CDR3 runs to 14 residues. The germline V gene encodes CDR1 GTSNPN and CDR2 SVGIG (reference sequence). CDR3 in amino acids: CAWSAGGSNEKLFF. As DNA, the CDR3 is TGTGCCTGGAGTGCGGGTGGGTCTAATGAAAAACTGTTTTTT.

In this sample, this clone turned up a few times. V gene TRBV5-4 combines with J gene TRBJ2-3; tentative D call: TRBD2 (6 bases). CDR1 and CDR2 (germline): SGHNT, YYREEE (reference sequence). Trimming pared 3 bases from V and 6 bases from J, leaving 14 bases between. This CDR3 has 14 amino acids. The CDR3 loop is CASSSAGRVDTQYF. The CDR3 nucleotides are TGTGCCAGCAGCTCGGCGGGAAGGGTCGATACGCAGTATTTT.

The J gene is TRBJ2-3, the V gene TRBV2; D might be TRBD2 (6 bases). CDR3 size: 14 residues. V lost 7 bases to trimming and J lost 2 bases, with 13 bases between them. Per germline, CDR1 SNHLY and CDR2 FYNNEI. The CDR3 DNA follows: TGTGCCAGCAAGTTCCAGCGGGCCACAGATACGCAGTATTTT. It translates to CASKFQRATDTQYF.

This clone was picked up a small number of times. The rearrangement joins TRBV7-2 to TRBJ2-1; 11 bases fit TRBD2. The germline V gene has CDR1 SGHTA and CDR2 FQGNSA. Unmatched junction bases numbered 12, after V lost 1 base and J lost 4 bases. This CDR3 region has 19 residues. The DNA of the CDR3 is TGTGCCAGCAGCTTAGGCGGGACTAGCGGAGGGGGATATTACAATGAGCAGTTCTTC. Translation: CASSLGGTSGGGYYNEQFF.

This chain links TRBV18 with TRBJ1-2, with D perhaps TRBD1 (6 bases). The V gene lost 2 bases and the J gene lost 2 bases, with 15 bases spanning the gap. From germline, CDR1 is KGHSH and CDR2 LQKENI. The CDR3 spans 16 residues. The CDR3 nucleotides are TGTGCCAGCTCACCAGGGGAACGGGGGGCGAACTATGGCTACACCTTC. As protein: CASSPGERGANYGYTF.

This clone has only a few counts. J is TRBJ2-7 and V is TRBV2; no definite D call. Germline V gene sequence: CDR1 SNHLY, CDR2 FYNNEI. Trimming left V 5 bases short and J 6 bases short, with 8 bases between. CDR3 length equals 11 residues. The CDR3 protein is CASSPLSEQYF. DNA for the CDR3: TGTGCCAGCAGTCCTCTAAGCGAGCAGTACTTC.

Only a few counts were recorded for this clone. This sequence joins TRBV25-1 and TRBJ1-1; D possibly corresponds to TRBD1 (6 bases). The germline gives CDR1 MGHDK, CDR2 SYGVNS. The CDR3 has 15 residues. The V end lost 1 base, the J end lost 4 bases, and 13 bases lay between the germline ends. In DNA form, the CDR3 reads TGTGCCAGCAGTGAATTGGACAGAGAGGTCACTGAAGCTTTCTTT. This gives the protein CASSELDREVTEAFF. Based on the CDR3 plus reference TRBV25-1 and TRBJ1-1, the full variable domain is EADIYQTPRYLVIGTGKKITLECSQTMGHDKMYWYQQDPGMELHLIHYSYGVNSTEKGDLSSESTVSRIRTEHFPLTLESARPSHTSQYLCASSELDREVTEAFFGQGTRLTVV.

This rearrangement joins TRBV29-1 to TRBJ1-1; D is uncertain. CDR1 and CDR2 from the germline V gene are SQVTM and ANQGSEA. There are 14 residues in the CDR3. V was shortened by 4 bases and J by 4 bases, with 16 bases between the two germline ends. The CDR3 nucleotides read TGCAGCGTTGCCACAGATCCTCAGGTCACTGAAGCTTTCTTT. Its protein is CSVATDPQVTEAFF.

This clone was counted only a few times. This rearrangement joins TRBV4-2 to TRBJ2-1; D might be TRBD2 (5 bases). The CDR3 totals 14 residues. Per the germline V gene, CDR1 is LGHNA and CDR2 is YNFKEQ. V shed 3 bases and J shed 9 bases, with 15 bases lying between them. The CDR3, as DNA: TGTGCCAGCAGCCACACCCGGGGTGTGGGTGAGCAGTTCTTC. Its protein is CASSHTRGVGEQFF.

This clone was detected only a few times. The chain uses TRBV16 and TRBJ1-5; D unresolved. The CDR3 runs 17 residues. Trimming shortened V by 0 bases and J by 1 base, and 13 bases separated the two germline ends. Germline V gives CDR1 KGHSY, CDR2 FQNENV. CDR3 protein: CASSQSVARGSNQPQHF. The CDR3 DNA follows: TGTGCCAGCAGCCAATCGGTGGCAAGAGGGAGCAATCAGCCCCAGCATTTT.

This clone has only a few counts. The rearrangement joins TRBV6-6 to TRBJ2-1; 9 bases line up with TRBD2. Germline V gene data show CDR1 as MNHNY and CDR2 as SVGAGI (reference sequence). CDR3 length equals 12 residues. J was trimmed by 9 bases and V by 9 bases; bases with no gene match: 6. CDR3 nucleotide sequence: TGTGCCAGTATAGCGGGAGAAACTGAGCAGTTCTTC. Its protein is CASIAGETEQFF.

This clone was picked up a small number of times. The chain is built from TRBV10-3 and TRBJ2-6; D gene unclear. The CDR3 is 16 amino acids. V was clipped by 0 bases and J by 1 base, with 7 bases between them. The germline CDR1 and CDR2 sequences are ENHRY and SYGVKD. CDR3 nucleotide sequence: TGTGCCATCAGTGAGTCGGCTGATTCTGGGGCCAACGTCCTGACTTTC. Protein product: CAISESADSGANVLTF.

This rearrangement joins TRBV30 to TRBJ2-7; D is perhaps TRBD2 (5 bases). Between the trimmed V and J ends, which lost 2 bases and 5 bases, there was a span of 16 bases. The CDR3 is made up of 14 amino acids. The germline V gene encodes CDR1 GTSNPN and CDR2 SVGIG (reference sequence). The CDR3 reads CAWSQDSLEDEQYF. In DNA, the CDR3 is TGTGCCTGGAGTCAGGACTCACTCGAGGACGAGCAGTACTTC.

V is TRBV11-2 and J is TRBJ2-6; 7 bases are a match to TRBD2. This CDR3 contains 18 residues. The V gene end was trimmed by 5 bases and the J gene end by 0 bases; junction bases not matched to a gene: 10. Germline V gene lookup returns CDR1 SGHAT and CDR2 FQNNGV. The CDR3 DNA is TGTGCCAGCAGCGTCTCTTTGGGGGGGAGCTCTGGGGCCAACGTCCTGACTTTC. Protein sequence: CASSVSLGGSSGANVLTF. The complete variable domain, with remaining parts taken from reference TRBV11-2 and TRBJ2-6, reads EAGVAQSPRYKIIEKRQSVAFWCNPISGHATLYWYQQILGQGPKLLIQFQNNGVVDDSQLPKDRFSAERLKGVDSTLKIQPAKLEDSAVYLCASSVSLGGSSGANVLTFGAGSRLTVL.

The sample holds a few counts of this clone. The gene calls are TRBV2 and TRBJ2-5, with 10 nucleotides matching TRBD2. The length of the CDR3 is 13 residues. Germline CDR1 is SNHLY and CDR2 is FYNNEI. With 10 bases clipped from V and 7 bases from J, the junction kept 9 bases outside the gene matches. The CDR3 is CATSSGGRGTQYF. The CDR3 DNA sequence: TGTGCCACCTCTAGCGGGGGAAGAGGGACCCAGTACTTC.

V gene TRBV5-6 combines with J gene TRBJ2-2; D is possibly TRBD2 (6 bases). Per the germline V gene, CDR1 is SGHDT and CDR2 is YYEEEE. The CDR3 spans 15 residues. Trimming pared 2 bases from V and 0 bases from J, leaving 8 bases between. CDR3 amino acids: CASSFTGANTGELFF. Written as DNA, the CDR3 is TGTGCCAGCAGCTTCACGGGGGCGAACACCGGGGAGCTGTTTTTT.

The chain has TRBV5-1 and TRBJ1-5; D perhaps matches TRBD1 (6 bases). Germline V gene lookup returns CDR1 SGHRS and CDR2 YFSETQ. The CDR3 contains 15 residues. Trimming pared 0 bases from V and 3 bases from J, leaving 10 bases between. DNA for the CDR3: TGCGCCAGCAGCTTGGAAGGGGGAAACAATCAGCCCCAGCATTTT. Translation: CASSLEGGNNQPQHF.

The chain has TRBV5-1 and TRBJ2-7, with 8 bases fitting TRBD2. The CDR3 loop spans 15 amino acids. CDR1 and CDR2 from the germline V gene are SGHRS and YFSETQ. V was clipped by 6 bases and J by 2 bases; unmatched bases: 10. CDR3 DNA sequence: TGCGCCAGCACCTATAGCGGGATTGGGACCTACGAGCAGTACTTC. Translation: CASTYSGIGTYEQYF.

There are a few counts of this clone. This chain links TRBV5-1 with TRBJ2-3; D is uncertain. The CDR3 covers 12 residues. The V end was cut by 3 bases, the J end by 0 bases, with 2 bases between. Germline CDR1 reads SGHRS; CDR2 reads YFSETQ. CDR3 loop: CASSSSTDTQYF. The CDR3 coding sequence is TGCGCCAGCAGCTCTAGCACAGATACGCAGTATTTT.